The 19 T cell receptor beta chains below were found in one sample sequenced in a study of CD8+CD57+ T cells in acquired aplastic anemia. TCR beta VDJ and CDR3 profiling used genomic DNA as template. MiXCR, applied by TCRdb to the reads, yields one record per CDR3 protein. The sample contains tens of thousands of distinct CDR3 sequences, roughly half of which appear only once. Sequenced input: sorted CD4+, CD8+, or CD8+CD57+ T cells (not recorded which) from PBMCs. The receptors were sampled from a human donor in good health, serving as a control.

The J gene is TRBJ2-5, the V gene TRBV29-1, with TRBD2 identical over 8 bases. The trim removed 6 bases at V and 0 bases at J, leaving 0 bases unmatched. Germline V CDR1 and CDR2: SQVTM, ANQGSEA. The CDR3 runs to 12 residues. CDR3 nucleotides: TGCAGCGTGCGGGGGGACCAAGAGACCCAGTACTTC. Amino acid sequence: CSVRGDQETQYF.

This clonotype was observed many times. This sequence joins TRBV7-9 and TRBJ1-1; D is unresolved. With 4 bases removed from V and 0 bases from J, the gap between germline ends came to 18 bases. CDR1 and CDR2 from the germline V gene are SEHNR and FQNEAQ (reference sequence). The CDR3 covers 17 residues. The CDR3: CASSSNKDGGMNTEAFF. CDR3 in DNA: TGTGCCAGCAGCTCCAACAAAGACGGCGGGATGAACACTGAAGCTTTCTTT.

The chain employs TRBV7-2 and TRBJ1-2; D is unresolved. The CDR3 contains 12 residues. Germline V gene sequence: CDR1 SGHTA, CDR2 FQGNSA. V lost 3 bases and J lost 4, with 6 bases in between. The CDR3 DNA reads as TGTGCCAGCAGCTTGAATGCCTATGGCTACACCTTC. Encoded protein: CASSLNAYGYTF.

There are many counts of this clonotype. The CDR3 nucleotides read TGTGCCAGCAGCCCATACAGCGTCAATGAGCAGTTCTTC. Translating gives CASSPYSVNEQFF. The V call is TRBV9, the J call TRBJ2-1; D gene uncertain. Germline CDR1 and CDR2: SGDLS and YYNGEE. The CDR3 loop spans 13 amino acids. The V end lost 4 bases, the J end lost 6 bases, and 11 bases lay between the germline ends.

In this sample, this clonotype turned up many times. The chain joins TRBV20-1 to TRBJ2-7; D call uncertain. Germline V gene sequence: CDR1 DFQATT, CDR2 SNEGSKA (reference sequence). Trimming cost V 0 bases and J 3 bases, with 6 bases left between them. The CDR3 sequence is 12 residues long. CDR3 sequence: CSARDVGYEQYF. In DNA, the CDR3 is TGCAGTGCTAGAGATGTAGGCTACGAGCAGTACTTC.

To note about this clonotype: A junction boundary mismatches the germline segment, possibly from a read error. V is TRBV7-9 and J is TRBJ1-6; tentatively, D is TRBD1 (6 bases). The CDR3 contains 15 residues. The germline V gene encodes CDR1 SEHNR and CDR2 FQNEAQ (reference sequence). CDR3 bases: TGTGCCAGCGGCTTACAGGACACAGGGCGGGTACCCCTCCACTTT. Encoded protein: CASGLQDTGRVPLHF.

The CDR3 nucleotides are TGTGCCAGCAGTGGTGGAGTAGCGGGAAGGGAGACCCAGTACTTC. This codes for CASSGGVAGRETQYF. This sequence joins TRBV2 and TRBJ2-5; TRBD2 aligns across 8 bases. From germline, CDR1 is SNHLY and CDR2 FYNNEI. Losses at the gene ends were 4 bases for V and 5 bases for J; bases not matched to a gene: 9. The CDR3 runs to 15 residues.

This clonotype was counted a few times. V usage is TRBV29-1 and J usage is TRBJ1-5; TRBD1 might be the D (6 bases). This CDR3 has 13 residues. Trimming took off 4 bases at V and 3 bases at J, with 10 bases between the two ends. Per the germline V gene, CDR1 is SQVTM and CDR2 is ANQGSEA. The CDR3 DNA is TGCAGCGTTGCGACAGGCCTCAATCAGCCCCAGCATTTT. This encodes CSVATGLNQPQHF.

This clonotype was picked up many times. This chain joins TRBV6-1 and TRBJ1-1; D may be TRBD1 (5 bases). CDR3 length equals 14 residues. Trimming left V 7 bases short and J 0 bases short, with 12 bases between. Per the germline V gene, CDR1 is MNHNS and CDR2 is SASEGT. The CDR3 DNA is TGTGCCAGCACCGCGGGGGGGGTGAACACTGAAGCTTTCTTT. This codes for CASTAGGVNTEAFF.

This clonotype is a singleton in its sample. The chain couples TRBV20-1 to TRBJ2-7; D gene ambiguous. Germline CDR1 DFQATT, CDR2 SNEGSKA (reference sequence). V lost 3 bases to trimming and J lost 2 bases, with 14 bases between them. The CDR3 has 14 amino acids. CDR3 in amino acids: CSARELQITYEQYV. The CDR3 nucleotides read TGCAGTGCTAGGGAACTACAAATAACCTACGAGCAGTACGTC.

This clonotype showed up many times. This chain uses TRBV5-1 with TRBJ2-7, with a tentative D call TRBD1 (5 bases). The CDR3 totals 13 residues. Between the trimmed V and J ends, which lost 0 bases and 4 bases, there was a span of 8 bases. Germline CDR1 is SGHRS and CDR2 is YFSETQ. The DNA for the CDR3 is TGCGCCAGCAGCTTGGAAACAGGTTACGAGCAGTACTTC. This translates into CASSLETGYEQYF.

The V and J genes are TRBV7-8 and TRBJ1-1; 7 nucleotides line up with TRBD1. This CDR3 has 14 amino acids. V dropped 5 bases and J dropped 1; count of bases not matched to a gene: 4. CDR1 and CDR2 (germline): SGHVS, FQNEAQ. The CDR3 here is CASSARDRNTEAFF. The CDR3 DNA is TGTGCCAGCAGCGCCCGGGACAGGAACACTGAAGCTTTCTTT.

This clonotype was counted many times. The CDR3 is CASSSPLNKEGNTIYF. In DNA form, the CDR3 reads TGTGCCAGCAGTTCCCCTCTCAATAAGGAGGGAAACACCATATATTTT. This sequence joins TRBV12-3 or TRBV12-4 and TRBJ1-3; D is unclear. The CDR3 consists of 16 residues. The V gene lost 4 bases and the J gene lost 4 bases, with 17 bases spanning the gap.

The J gene is TRBJ2-5, the V gene TRBV30; unclear D gene. The germline V gene has CDR1 GTSNPN and CDR2 SVGIG (reference sequence). This CDR3 contains 12 residues. Trimming shortened V by 3 bases and J by 5 bases, and 10 bases separated the two germline ends. The CDR3 DNA follows: TGTGCCTGGAGGGGGATGGGGGAGACCCAGTACTTC. Residues: CAWRGMGETQYF.

This clonotype was recorded many times. The chain carries TRBV30 and TRBJ1-1; D is uncertain. V was trimmed by 5 bases and J by 5 bases, leaving 12 bases between them. This CDR3 comprises 12 residues. The V gene's germline CDR1 is GTSNPN and CDR2 SVGIG (reference sequence). The CDR3 nucleotides are TGTGCCTGGGCCCCCAGCTGGACTGAAGCTTTCTTT. Protein sequence: CAWAPSWTEAFF.

This clonotype appeared many times. The rearrangement joins TRBV4-1 to TRBJ1-1, with D hard to call. V was clipped by 4 bases and J by 4 bases, with 10 bases between them. Germline CDR1 MGHRA, CDR2 YSYEKL. The CDR3 has 13 residues. The CDR3 region is CASSPDWATEAFF. CDR3 bases: TGCGCCAGCAGCCCCGACTGGGCCACTGAAGCTTTCTTT.

The chain joins TRBV10-3 to TRBJ1-2, with D perhaps matching TRBD1 (5 bases). Germline CDR1 is ENHRY and CDR2 is SYGVKD. CDR3 length: 14 amino acids. V shed 8 bases and J shed 4 bases, with 17 bases lying between them. The CDR3 nucleotides are TGTGCCATCGGTGTTATGACCGGGGGCTATGGCTACACCTTC. Translating gives CAIGVMTGGYGYTF.

This clonotype was seen many times. CDR3 in amino acids: CASEREGTDTQYF. The CDR3 bases are TGTGCCAGCGAGCGGGAGGGCACAGATACGCAGTATTTT. The chain recombines TRBV6-5 with TRBJ2-3; 9 nucleotides align to TRBD2. This CDR3 region has 13 residues. Germline V gene lookup returns CDR1 MNHEY and CDR2 SVGAGI. V shed 8 bases and J 1 base; nucleotides not matched to a gene: 1.

The sample holds many counts of this clonotype. The chain links TRBV29-1 to TRBJ2-2; TRBD2 agrees at 10 bases. This CDR3 comprises 16 residues. V gave up 0 bases and J gave up 8 bases; unmatched junction bases: 9. The germline V gene has CDR1 SQVTM and CDR2 ANQGSEA. CDR3 nucleotide sequence: TGCAGCGTTGAAGATCTGGCGACTAGCGGGCGAGGGGAGCTGTTTTTT. Its translation: CSVEDLATSGRGELFF.